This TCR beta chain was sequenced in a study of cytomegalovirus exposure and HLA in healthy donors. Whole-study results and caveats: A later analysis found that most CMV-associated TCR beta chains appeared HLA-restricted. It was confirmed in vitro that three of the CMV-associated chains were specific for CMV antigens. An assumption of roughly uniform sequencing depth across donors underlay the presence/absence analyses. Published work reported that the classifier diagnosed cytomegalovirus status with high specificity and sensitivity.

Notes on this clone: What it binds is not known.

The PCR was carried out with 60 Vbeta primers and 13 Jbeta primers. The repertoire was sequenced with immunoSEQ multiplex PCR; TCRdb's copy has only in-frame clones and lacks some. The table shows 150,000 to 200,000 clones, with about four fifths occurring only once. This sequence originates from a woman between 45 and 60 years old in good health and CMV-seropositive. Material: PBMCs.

The DNA of the CDR3 is TGCAGGGCCGGGACAGTTATCACTGAAGCTTTCTTT. As protein: CRAGTVITEAFF. The V gene is TRBV29-1, the J gene TRBJ1-1, with 7 bases identical to TRBD1. CDR1 is SQVTM, CDR2 ANQGSEA, per germline. There are 12 residues in the CDR3.